The clone carrying this T cell receptor beta chain was seen repeatedly, ten times or more. Calling Graves' hyperthyroidism stable meant ophthalmopathy did not progress within 18 months. The hyperthyroidism patients had all been newly diagnosed, and their disease duration was under 2 months. Their ages ranged from 18 to 65 years. PBMCs were derived from more than 8 ml fresh peripheral blood. This sample stems from a study of T cells in Graves' hyperthyroidism and ophthalmopathy. The source material, RNA transcripts, was used to amplify TCR beta CDR3 regions. First-round RT-PCR targeting the TCR CDR3 was performed with the HTBI primer set. TCRdb reanalysed the multiplex PCR reads using MiXCR and keeps one entry per CDR3 protein. The sample consists of a few hundred thousand distinct CDR3 sequences, around 25% of them appearing once. J lost 3 bases, V lost 8 bases, and 9 bases had no gene match. The V gene's germline CDR1 is MNHNS and CDR2 SASEGT. CDR3 length: 15 residues.

V gene TRBV6-1 combines with J gene TRBJ2-7; 11 bases map to TRBD2. The receptor was derived from a man aged 45 to 65 with Graves' hyperthyroidism. The sample comprised blood. Here the CDR3 reads CASGSLAGGDYEQYF. CDR3 bases: TGTGCCAGCGGTTCTTTAGCGGGAGGGGACTACGAGCAGTACTTC.